The 9 T cell receptor beta chains listed next were all sequenced from one sample in a study of radiotherapy plus CTLA-4 blockade in lung cancer. Sequencing was performed with immunoSEQ multiplex PCR; in TCRdb, only in-frame clones are kept and a portion is missing. The sample has 80,000 to 100,000 clones, 60% to 75% seen once. Sequenced material: peripheral blood, taken from a patient treated with radiotherapy plus ipilimumab. The receptor source for this set is a human donor with non-small cell lung cancer who had a partial response to radiotherapy plus ipilimumab. Some clones in this sample may be carry-over from other donors' samples.

The chain has TRBV4-1 and TRBJ2-1; no clear D gene. V was clipped by 6 bases and J by 3 bases, with 6 bases between them. Germline-derived CDR1 and CDR2 are MGHRA and YSYEKL. This CDR3 is 12 amino acids long. Written as DNA, the CDR3 is TGCGCCAGCAGGAACATCTACAATGAGCAGTTCTTC. Translated, it gives CASRNIYNEQFF.

This chain connects TRBV13 to TRBJ1-1, with D perhaps TRBD1 (5 bases). Germline assignment: CDR1 PRHDT and CDR2 FYEKMQ (reference sequence). The V gene lost 5 bases and the J gene lost 1 base, with 8 bases spanning the gap. This CDR3 is 13 amino acids long. CDR3 DNA sequence: TGTGCCAGCAGCGGACACAAGAACACTGAAGCTTTCTTT. Protein: CASSGHKNTEAFF.

The V call is TRBV6-7, the J call TRBJ2-1, with 15 bases fitting TRBD2. TRBV6-7 is marked as an open reading frame, function uncertain. The CDR3 length is 18 residues. The junction had 9 bases not matched to a gene; V was cut back by 6 bases and J by 3 bases. CDR3 amino acids: CASRGLAGGPLDYNEQFF. CDR3 coding DNA: TGTGCCAGCAGAGGACTAGCGGGAGGGCCGTTGGACTACAATGAGCAGTTCTTC.

This chain joins TRBV7-3 and TRBJ2-1; 12 bases align to TRBD2. The trim removed 6 bases at V and 6 bases at J, leaving 3 bases unmatched. Germline-derived CDR1 and CDR2 are SGHTA and FQGTGA. The CDR3 covers 14 residues. CDR3 residues: CASSLAGGLNEQFF. As DNA, the CDR3 is TGTGCCAGCAGTCTAGCGGGGGGGCTCAATGAGCAGTTCTTC.

This chain connects TRBV19 to TRBJ1-1; 8 bases agree with TRBD1. Germline V gene sequence: CDR1 LNHDA, CDR2 SQIVND (reference sequence). The junction had 7 bases not matched to a gene; V was cut back by 4 bases and J by 0 bases. There are 16 residues in the CDR3. The CDR3: CASSTRTGTMNTEAFF. CDR3 in DNA: TGTGCCAGTAGTACACGGACAGGGACTATGAACACTGAAGCTTTCTTT.

The gene calls are TRBV5-6 and TRBJ2-5; TRBD2 matches at 11 bases. Germline trimming cut 0 bases from V and 0 bases from J; bases unmatched to any gene: 4. Germline loops: CDR1 SGHDT, CDR2 YYEEEE. There are 17 residues in the CDR3. The CDR3 nucleotides read TGTGCCAGCAGCTTGGGGCCTAGCGGGGGGTACCAAGAGACCCAGTACTTC. It codes for CASSLGPSGGYQETQYF. The complete variable domain, with remaining parts taken from reference TRBV5-6 and TRBJ2-5, reads DAGVTQSPTHLIKTRGQQVTLRCSPKSGHDTVSWYQQALGQGPQFIFQYYEEEERQRGNFPDRFSGHQFPNYSSELNVNALLLGDSALYLCASSLGPSGGYQETQYFGPGTRLLVL.

Concerning this clone: Additional DNA sequences in this sample encode the identical CDR3. DNA for the CDR3: TGTGCCAGCAGTTCCCCCACTCCGACTAGCGGGGGGACAGATACGCAGTATTTT. This codes for CASSSPTPTSGGTDTQYF. The chain recombines TRBV27 with TRBJ2-3; the match to TRBD2 covers 13 bases. The CDR3 runs to 18 residues. CDR1 MNHEY and CDR2 SMNVEV come from the germline V gene (reference sequence). The V gene end was trimmed by 4 bases and the J gene end by 3 bases; junction bases not matched to a gene: 10.

This chain joins TRBV6-5 and TRBJ2-5; D not certain. This CDR3 contains 13 residues. Germline CDR1 and CDR2: MNHEY and SVGAGI. V was clipped by 6 bases and J by 5 bases, with 13 bases between them. Written as DNA, the CDR3 is TGTGCCAGCAGCCCGAGTTCCGGGGAGACCCAGTACTTC. Translation gives CASSPSSGETQYF.

The gene calls are TRBV5-1 and TRBJ2-5, with D perhaps matching TRBD2 (5 bases). The assigned J gene may be wrong: the sequence end matches TRBJ2-7 better. The germline V gene has CDR1 SGHRS and CDR2 YFSETQ. There are 15 residues in the CDR3. The CDR3 DNA reads as TGCGCCAGCAGCTTGGGGAGGTCCGTCTCCTACGAGCAGTACTTC. Protein product: CASSLGRSVSYEQYF.